Listed here are 22 T cell receptor beta chains from one sample, sequenced in a study of technical replicates of blood from a few donors. Assay used: immunoSEQ multiplex PCR; TCRdb lists only in-frame clones, some missing. Of roughly 92,000 clones in the sample, approximately 95% were seen once. Sample: T cells isolated from PBMCs. These receptors originate from a human donor in good health.

This chain uses TRBV5-5 with TRBJ2-1; 13 bases map to TRBD2. This CDR3 is built from 13 residues. The germline gives CDR1 SGHKS, CDR2 YYEKEE (reference sequence). Trimming cost V 3 bases and J 13 bases; bases outside gene matches: 4. The CDR3 DNA reads TGTGCCAGCAGCTACGGACTAGCGGGAGAACAGTTCTTC. Translated, it gives CASSYGLAGEQFF.

This rearrangement joins TRBV10-3 to TRBJ1-1; 7 bases map to TRBD1. Germline CDR1 ENHRY, CDR2 SYGVKD. Germline trimming cut 4 bases from V and 3 bases from J; bases unmatched to any gene: 8. The CDR3 length is 15 residues. The CDR3 DNA reads as TGTGCCATCAGTGTTAACAGGGGAGGAGACACTGAAGCTTTCTTT. As protein: CAISVNRGGDTEAFF.

The J gene is TRBJ2-5, the V gene TRBV4-1; tentative D call: TRBD1 (5 bases). Trimming left V 4 bases short and J 5 bases short, with 17 bases between. The CDR3 spans 15 residues. From germline, CDR1 is MGHRA and CDR2 YSYEKL. For the CDR3, the DNA is TGCGCCAGCAGCCTTCGGGCAGGGCCATCGGAGACCCAGTACTTC. This sequence encodes CASSLRAGPSETQYF.

The V and J genes are TRBV30 and TRBJ1-2, with D tentatively TRBD1 (5 bases). The V gene lost 0 bases and the J gene lost 8 bases, with 16 bases spanning the gap. This CDR3 is built from 14 residues. Germline V gene data show CDR1 as GTSNPN and CDR2 as SVGIG (reference sequence). The CDR3 bases are TGTGCCTGGAGTGTACAGATAAGGGGCGGAGGCTACACCTTC. It encodes CAWSVQIRGGGYTF. The full variable domain, completed using reference TRBV30 and TRBJ1-2, is SQTIHQWPATLVQPVGSPLSLECTVEGTSNPNLYWYRQAAGRGLQLLFYSVGIGQISSEVPQNLSASRPQDRQFILSSKKLLLSDSGFYLCAWSVQIRGGGYTFGSGTRLTVV.

The CDR3 spells CASSLVNSLAKNIQYF. For the CDR3, the DNA is TGTGCCAGCAGCTTAGTTAACAGCTTAGCCAAAAACATTCAGTACTTC. The chain is built from TRBV13 and TRBJ2-4; D uncertain. Deletions cut 1 base from V and 0 bases from J, with 10 bases between. This CDR3 region has 16 residues. The V gene's germline CDR1 is PRHDT and CDR2 FYEKMQ (reference sequence).

The chain carries TRBV29-1 and TRBJ2-7, with TRBD2 matching 8 bases. This CDR3 has 14 amino acids. The trim removed 4 bases at V and 7 bases at J, leaving 12 bases unmatched. The germline V gene encodes CDR1 SQVTM and CDR2 ANQGSEA. CDR3 loop: CSVGGASGFGEQYF. As DNA, the CDR3 is TGCAGCGTTGGCGGGGCTAGCGGGTTTGGAGAGCAGTACTTC.

The chain combines TRBV13 with TRBJ1-2; TRBD1 matches at 8 bases. CDR3 length equals 14 residues. Germline trimming cut 4 bases from V and 5 bases from J; bases unmatched to any gene: 6. Per germline, CDR1 PRHDT and CDR2 FYEKMQ (reference sequence). The CDR3 sequence is CASSSDRALYGYTF. The CDR3 bases are TGTGCCAGCAGCTCGGACAGGGCTCTGTATGGCTACACCTTC.

The V and J genes are TRBV30 and TRBJ1-3; tentatively, D is TRBD1 (6 bases). Germline CDR1 GTSNPN, CDR2 SVGIG (reference sequence). This CDR3 is built from 14 residues. V shed 4 bases and J shed 2 bases, with 12 bases lying between them. The CDR3 loop reads CAWTGGGPGNTIYF. The CDR3 DNA reads TGTGCCTGGACGGGCGGGGGGCCTGGAAACACCATATATTTT.

The chain employs TRBV4-3 and TRBJ2-7; TRBD1 matches at 8 bases. V shed 4 bases, J shed 6 bases, and the junction held 11 bases outside the gene matches. Germline lookup yields CDR1 LGHNA and CDR2 YSLEER. This CDR3 contains 15 residues. In nucleotides, the CDR3 is TGCGCCAGCAGCCGACATGGAACAGGGGGTTTCGAGCAGTACTTC. Translation gives CASSRHGTGGFEQYF.

The chain has TRBV7-2 and TRBJ2-7; 10 positions agree with TRBD2. CDR1 is SGHTA, CDR2 FQGNSA, per germline. The CDR3 contains 15 residues. After removal of 5 bases from V and 0 bases from J, the junction contained 4 bases not matched to a gene. CDR3 loop: CASSVLAGSSYEQYF. CDR3 sequence (DNA): TGTGCCAGCAGCGTACTAGCGGGAAGCTCCTACGAGCAGTACTTC.

This sequence joins TRBV27 and TRBJ2-5, with D possibly being TRBD2 (6 bases). Trimming left V 3 bases short and J 5 bases short, with 10 bases between. This CDR3 has 13 residues. Germline assignment: CDR1 MNHEY and CDR2 SMNVEV (reference sequence). The CDR3: CASSFGGDETQYF. The CDR3 DNA follows: TGTGCCAGCAGTTTTGGAGGGGATGAGACCCAGTACTTC.

The V call is TRBV19, the J call TRBJ1-4; tentatively, D is TRBD1 (5 bases). Germline values: CDR1 LNHDA, CDR2 SQIVND (reference sequence). V was trimmed by 5 bases and J by 4 bases, leaving 14 bases between them. The CDR3 is 15 amino acids. CDR3 in DNA: TGTGCCAGTAGTGCGTGGCAGGGAAATAATGAAAAACTGTTTTTT. Amino acids: CASSAWQGNNEKLFF.

This chain connects TRBV4-3 to TRBJ1-5; the D gene is possibly TRBD1 (6 bases). V was trimmed by 0 bases and J by 7 bases, leaving 7 bases between them. Per the germline V gene, CDR1 is LGHNA and CDR2 is YSLEER. This CDR3 is built from 13 residues. The CDR3 coding sequence is TGCGCCAGCAGCCAAGATCAGGGGCAGCCCCAGCATTTT. Translating gives CASSQDQGQPQHF.

The chain carries TRBV4-2 and TRBJ1-4; 8 nucleotides agree with TRBD1. The J segment lost 9 bases and the V segment lost 0 bases, leaving 9 bases of the junction unmatched. Germline CDR1 LGHNA, CDR2 YNFKEQ. The CDR3 consists of 16 residues. As DNA, the CDR3 is TGTGCCAGCAGCCAAGAGCCTGGACAGGGAGGGCAAAAACTGTTTTTT. The encoded protein is CASSQEPGQGGQKLFF.

This chain links TRBV28 with TRBJ2-3; maybe TRBD2 (5 bases). The CDR3 contains 15 residues. The ends were cut back, 6 bases at V and 2 bases at J, with 15 bases in the middle. Germline V gene data show CDR1 as MDHEN and CDR2 as SYDVKM. The DNA of the CDR3 is TGTGCCAGCAGCCCCTCTGAGGGCCTCACAGATACGCAGTATTTT. The encoded protein is CASSPSEGLTDTQYF.

This clone came up once. The gene calls are TRBV28 and TRBJ2-5; D remains unclear. The CDR3 spans 15 residues. Trimming took 4 bases from V and 1 from J, leaving 13 bases between them. Germline V gene lookup returns CDR1 MDHEN and CDR2 SYDVKM. This CDR3 is CASSSPRSLQETQYF. The CDR3 nucleotides are TGTGCCAGCAGTTCCCCGAGGTCCCTCCAAGAGACCCAGTACTTC.

The chain joins TRBV27 to TRBJ1-5; possible D gene TRBD1, 6 bases. Germline V gives CDR1 MNHEY, CDR2 SMNVEV (reference sequence). The CDR3 runs to 13 residues. V lost 5 bases, J lost 6 bases, and 11 bases lay in between. As DNA, the CDR3 is TGTGCCAGCAGTCGTACAGGGAGTCAGCCCCAGCATTTT. This encodes CASSRTGSQPQHF.

This chain uses TRBV6-1 with TRBJ1-5, with D possibly TRBD1 on 5 matching bases. Germline V gene sequence: CDR1 MNHNS, CDR2 SASEGT. V lost 10 bases and J 7 bases, leaving 20 bases between the germline ends. The length of the CDR3 is 14 residues. CDR3 protein: CATKEAGGWQPQHF. The CDR3 DNA follows: TGTGCCACCAAGGAAGCGGGGGGATGGCAGCCCCAGCATTTT.

The chain is built from TRBV6-5 and TRBJ2-2; D is undetermined. This CDR3 spans 16 amino acids. CDR1 MNHEY and CDR2 SVGAGI come from the germline V gene. V lost 0 bases, J lost 4 bases, and 12 bases lay in between. CDR3 protein: CASSYSERLSTGELFF. DNA of the CDR3: TGTGCCAGCAGTTACTCGGAGAGGTTGAGCACCGGGGAGCTGTTTTTT.

V is TRBV2 and J is TRBJ2-1, with 9 bases matching TRBD2. The V gene end was trimmed by 7 bases and the J gene end by 8 bases; junction bases not matched to a gene: 3. Germline V gives CDR1 SNHLY, CDR2 FYNNEI. The CDR3 is 12 amino acids. CDR3 DNA: TGTGCCAGCATAGCGGGAGTCTATGAGCAGTTCTTC. Translation: CASIAGVYEQFF. The variable domain in full, with the rest retrieved from reference TRBV2 and TRBJ2-1, is EPEVTQTPSHQVTQMGQEVILRCVPISNHLYFYWYRQILGQKVEFLVSFYNNEISEKSEIFDDQFSVERPDGSNFTLKIRSTKLEDSAMYFCASIAGVYEQFFGPGTRLTVL.

This clone was seen a single time. The chain employs TRBV13 and TRBJ2-7; 8 bases are a match to TRBD2. After removal of 3 bases from V and 4 bases from J, the junction contained 2 bases not matched to a gene. Per germline, CDR1 PRHDT and CDR2 FYEKMQ (reference sequence). The CDR3 contains 13 residues. CDR3 sequence reads: CASSLSGRYEQYF. The DNA of the CDR3 is TGTGCCAGCAGCTTGAGCGGGAGATACGAGCAGTACTTC.

The V and J genes are TRBV12-5 and TRBJ1-2; tentative D call: TRBD1 (6 bases). Between the trimmed V and J ends, which lost 6 bases and 8 bases, there was a span of 16 bases. The CDR3 is 13 amino acids. Germline CDR1 LGHNT, CDR2 FRNRAP. Here the CDR3 reads CASGDSGQKGYTF. CDR3 in DNA: TGTGCTAGTGGGGACTCGGGACAAAAAGGCTACACCTTC.